Many counts were recorded for the clone carrying this T cell receptor (beta chain). The antigen remains undetermined. The CDR3 extends over 15 amino acids. CDR1 and CDR2 (germline): MNHNS, SASEGT. Between the trimmed V and J ends, which lost 7 bases and 5 bases, there was a span of 17 bases. No donor was unhealthy or non-Caucasian. In TCRdb, the 5' RACE reads were re-called with MiXCR into one record per CDR3 protein. The profile shows 120,000 to 150,000 distinct CDR3 sequences, roughly 3.2% of them singletons. The sample comes from a study of identical twins. Study results and limitations: Out-of-frame beta chain sequences displayed weaker excess sharing between twins. Cross-sectional statistical analysis was relied on for the conclusions, without the same donors being followed.

The sequencing input was memory T cells sorted from blood. The chain links TRBV6-1 to TRBJ2-2; D may be TRBD2 (6 bases). The clonotype originates from a man aged 18 to 29 in good health. The CDR3: CASTQGGPGTGELFF. The CDR3 DNA is TGTGCCAGCACCCAAGGAGGGCCGGGAACCGGGGAGCTGTTTTTT.